This entry concerns a single TCR beta chain. There are a few counts of this clonotype. Its antigen target is currently unknown. One base away there is no much larger clone; base qualities are not given. This entry comes from a study of T cells after yellow fever vaccination (dated by TCRdb to the late 2010s). The study in broad terms: Libraries from fractions with low cell numbers were prepared with the SMART-Seq v4 Ultra Low Input RNA kit. To follow T-cell clones before and after both primary and booster YFV17D yellow fever vaccination, bulk TCR alpha and beta repertoires underwent longitudinal sequencing. Two healthy male donors made up the cohort, one aged 18 to 29 years and the other aged 30 to 40 years. Blood samples were taken at several timepoints before and after primary and secondary immunization, and bulk PBMC replicates and cell subsets were isolated. What the study reported, not specific to this receptor: Because the study included only a couple of donors, the extent to which the findings can be generalized is limited. FACS-sorted repertoires could contain abundant contaminating clonotypes from the bulk population, so computational filtering was required. The secondary T-cell response was found to be weaker but faster than the primary response, with a peak reached on day 5 rather than on day 15. After the booster, most clones that had expanded after primary vaccination were detected again (around 97% of CD4 and around nine tenths of CD8), suggesting broad maintenance of memory. A small share of clonotypes occurred in both CD4 and CD8 compartments, likely arising from convergent recombination.

Germline trimming amounts to 6 bases on V and 6 bases on J, with 14 as the count of junction bases outside the gene matches. The germline V gene (reference sequence) gives CDR1 as DFQATT and CDR2 as SNEGSKA. The cysteine opens and the phenylalanine closes a CDR3 of 15 amino acids. This entry keeps only the CDR3 DNA: 45 bases, framed from base 1. TCR cDNA was synthesized by 5'RACE template switching, through which a universal primer site and unique molecular identifiers were introduced. Priming for cDNA synthesis came from both the TCR alpha and TCR beta constant segments. Library amplification involved two PCR steps, and the second step added sample barcodes and sequencing adapters. Sequencing of libraries was performed on Illumina HiSeq 2500 (2x100 bp) or NovaSeq (2x150 bp). On the study's bioinformatics: MIGEC handled demultiplexing of reads and collapsing into UMI consensus sequences, while MiXCR performed V(D)J alignment. Using edgeR on replicate PBMC samples, clonotypes were called vaccine-responding if FDR was below 0.01 and the log2 fold change was above 5 up to day 15. CD4 or CD8 identity was assigned to each bulk clonotype according to whether the clonotype was present at higher abundance in the sequenced CD4 repertoire or the sequenced CD8 repertoire. Using fastp trimming at Q25 and MiXCR clonotype assembly, TCRdb reanalyzed the public sequencing data and kept in-frame beta chains. Each CDR3 protein gets just one entry, which takes the most common genes and DNA from the rows behind it. These V and J calls rely on TCRdb rather than the paper's analysis. The table for this sample lists 450,000 to 550,000 distinct CDR3 sequences; 15% to 20% of them were counted only once. The ten top clones hold about 13% of the sample.

This specimen's treatment or condition label, interpreted: live attenuated yellow fever vaccine strain. Two biological replicates of bulk PBMCs were collected at each blood-draw timepoint. A standard Ficoll-Paque protocol was used to isolate PBMCs from peripheral blood. TriZol was used to extract RNA from bulk PBMCs, from CD4 and CD8 fractions, and from dextramer-positive and dextramer-negative fractions. The material sequenced was PBMCs, taken 15 days after the yellow fever booster vaccination. The TCR originated in a man aged 30 to 45 who received the YFV17D yellow fever vaccine. Recombination linked TRBV20-1 to TRBJ2-1, with 7 bases matching TRBD2. The CDR3 reads as follows: CSAPVREVGGNEQFF. The DNA sequence is as follows: TGCAGTGCCCCGGTCCGGGAGGTGGGGGGCAATGAGCAGTTCTTC.